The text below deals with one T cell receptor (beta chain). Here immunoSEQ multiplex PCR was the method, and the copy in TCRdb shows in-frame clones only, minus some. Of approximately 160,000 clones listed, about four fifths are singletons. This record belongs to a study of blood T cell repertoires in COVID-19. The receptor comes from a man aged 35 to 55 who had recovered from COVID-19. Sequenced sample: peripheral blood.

DNA of the CDR3: TGTGCCAGCAGCTCGCACAGCCTCCAAGAGACCCAGTACTTC. Amino acid sequence: CASSSHSLQETQYF. The chain links TRBV11-2 to TRBJ2-5; D call uncertain. The CDR3 has 14 residues. CDR1 and CDR2 (germline): SGHAT, FQNNGV. With 4 bases removed from V and 1 base from J, the gap between germline ends came to 10 bases.